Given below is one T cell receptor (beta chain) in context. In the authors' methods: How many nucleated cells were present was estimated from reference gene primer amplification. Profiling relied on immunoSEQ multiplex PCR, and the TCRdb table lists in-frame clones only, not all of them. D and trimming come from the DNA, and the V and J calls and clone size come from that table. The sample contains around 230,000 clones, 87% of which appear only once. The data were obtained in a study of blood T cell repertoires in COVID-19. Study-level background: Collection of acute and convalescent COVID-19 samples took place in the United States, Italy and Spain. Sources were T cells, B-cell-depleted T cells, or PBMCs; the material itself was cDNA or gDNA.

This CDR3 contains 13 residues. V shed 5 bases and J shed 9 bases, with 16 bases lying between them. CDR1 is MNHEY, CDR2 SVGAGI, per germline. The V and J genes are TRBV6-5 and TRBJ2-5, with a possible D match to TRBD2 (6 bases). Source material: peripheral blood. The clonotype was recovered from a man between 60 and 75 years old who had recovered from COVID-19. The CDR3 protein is CASSPGTRMAQYF. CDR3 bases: TGTGCCAGCAGTCCCGGGACTCGGATGGCCCAGTACTTC.